This T cell receptor (beta chain) was documented in a study of shared clonotypes between healthy human individuals. In the study overall: Contributing individuals were two females and a few males aged 18 to 49. Per donor, CD8 memory used one plate, CD8 naive used two, CD4 memory used three and CD4 naive used three.

Only in-frame clones appear in the TCRdb table, and some are missing; sequencing was by immunoSEQ multiplex PCR. The table lists 2,500,000 or so clones, approximately 90% of them singletons. V was pared by 4 bases and J by 2 bases, with 10 bases between. Germline CDR1 is SGHDT and CDR2 is YYEEEE. The CDR3 extends over 14 amino acids. This clone was seen a handful of times. The chain links TRBV5-6 to TRBJ1-5; D ambiguous. This receptor was obtained from a man between 18 and 35 years old in good health. The material sequenced was naive CD4+ T cells sorted from blood. Indicated subset: CD45RA+ positively selected. The CDR3: CASSVPAGNQPQHF. The DNA for the CDR3 is TGTGCCAGCAGCGTCCCCGCGGGCAATCAGCCCCAGCATTTT.